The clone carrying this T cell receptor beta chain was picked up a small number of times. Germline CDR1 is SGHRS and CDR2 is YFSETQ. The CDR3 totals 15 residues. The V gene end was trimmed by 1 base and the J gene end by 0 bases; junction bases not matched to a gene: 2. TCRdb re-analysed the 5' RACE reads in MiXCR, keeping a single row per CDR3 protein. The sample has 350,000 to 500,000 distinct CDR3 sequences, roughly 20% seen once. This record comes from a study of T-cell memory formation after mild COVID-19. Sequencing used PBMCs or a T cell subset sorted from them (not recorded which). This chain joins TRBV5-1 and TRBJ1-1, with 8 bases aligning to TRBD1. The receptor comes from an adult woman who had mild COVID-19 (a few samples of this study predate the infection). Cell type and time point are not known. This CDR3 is CASSLSDRVNTEAFF. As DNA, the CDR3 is TGCGCCAGCAGCTTGTCGGACAGGGTGAACACTGAAGCTTTCTTT.